The 4 T cell receptor beta chains below were found in one sample sequenced in a study of blood T cell repertoires in COVID-19. Here immunoSEQ multiplex PCR was the method, and the copy in TCRdb shows in-frame clones only, minus some. This sample has 140,000 to 150,000 clones; roughly 77% occur once, and the top ten carry about 3.9%. The specimen was peripheral blood. The receptors originated from a man between 60 and 75 years old with acute or convalescent COVID-19.

This chain links TRBV15 with TRBJ1-6, with D unclear. V lost 2 bases and J 14 bases, leaving 10 bases between the germline ends. This CDR3 region has 12 residues. Germline V gene lookup returns CDR1 LNHNV and CDR2 YYDKDF (reference sequence). The CDR3 nucleotides read TGTGCCACCAGCAGACCAGTAGACACCCTCCACTTT. Translating it yields CATSRPVDTLHF.

The chain combines TRBV30 with TRBJ2-2, with 15 nucleotides matching TRBD2. The CDR3 has 18 residues. V was pared by 3 bases and J by 5 bases, with 10 bases of the junction left unmatched. Germline V lookup: CDR1 GTSNPN, CDR2 SVGIG (reference sequence). CDR3 residues: CAWRPGLAGGRGTGELFF. The CDR3 DNA follows: TGTGCCTGGAGGCCGGGACTAGCGGGAGGTCGGGGAACCGGGGAGCTGTTTTTT.

To note about this clone: No conserved phenylalanine or tryptophan ends this CDR3, so it is likely a read error. The DNA is left out, because the CDR3 cannot be placed on it with certainty; the CDR3 is given as TCRdb lists it. This chain uses TRBV27 with TRBJ2-7; the DNA was not compared with TRBD2, the D call given in the table. Germline CDR1 is MNHEY and CDR2 is SMNVEV (reference sequence). Termini included, the CDR3 measures 12 amino acids. CDR3 residues: CASSFSGGALLI.

The chain recombines TRBV6-2 or TRBV6-3 with TRBJ2-1, with D perhaps TRBD2 (6 bases). Between the trimmed V and J ends, which lost 6 bases and 0 bases, there was a span of 15 bases. The CDR3 runs to 16 residues. Germline V lookup: CDR1 MNHEY, CDR2 SVGEGT. For the CDR3, the DNA is TGTGCCAGCAGCCCTAGCGTAACGAGCTCCTACAATGAGCAGTTCTTC. Residues: CASSPSVTSSYNEQFF.